The clone carrying this TCR beta chain is large within its sample. The TRBV12-4/TRBJ1-2 clonotypes were amplified using barcode primers with ligated adaptors. MiXCR, run by TCRdb on the multiplex PCR reads, gives a single entry per CDR3 protein. Of some 1,300 distinct CDR3 sequences listed, less than 25% are singletons. Deletions cut 5 bases from V and 4 bases from J, with 14 bases between. The length of the CDR3 is 14 residues. This sequence joins TRBV12-3 or TRBV12-4 and TRBJ1-2; no clear D. The sequencing sample was made of naive CD4+ T cells sorted from blood. The subset denotes: naive CD4+ T cells, CD4+CD45RA+CD25-. The clonotype comes from a female donor with breast cancer. CDR3 protein: CASSGLGRLYGYTF. CDR3 nucleotides: TGTGCCAGCAGTGGCCTGGGGAGGCTCTATGGCTACACCTTC.